The 32 T cell receptor beta chains below were found in one sample sequenced in a study of T cells expressing NK-cell markers (dated by TCRdb to 2019 to 2021). The library was made by 5' RACE. Sequencer: Illumina HiSeq 2000. TCRdb reprocessed the reads, so every CDR3 protein sequence counts as one entry and DNA is not shown. This sample's table has entries for fewer than 400,000 distinct CDR3 sequences. The top ten hold 9.5% to 12% of the sample. Material for sequencing was blood T cells: a sorted CD56 or NKG2C T cell subset, CD4+ or CD8+ T cells, or bulk PBMC T cells (not recorded which). These receptors all stem from a woman aged 45-60 years in good health. Donor details come from another sample of the same person, matched by shared clones.

V gene TRBV7-8 combines with J gene TRBJ2-1. The length of the CDR3 is 19 residues. Germline-derived CDR1 and CDR2 are SGHVS and FQNEAQ. CDR3 region: CASSLVNWSTGRSYNEQFF.

The chain links TRBV5-1 to TRBJ2-3. This CDR3 contains 14 residues. CDR1 is SGHRS, CDR2 YFSETQ, per germline. The CDR3 protein is CASSPDNPRDTQYF.

V usage is TRBV19 and J usage is TRBJ2-7; TCRdb names TRBD1, which stays unverified in the absence of DNA. This CDR3 has 18 residues. Germline loops: CDR1 LNHDA, CDR2 SQIVND (reference sequence). This CDR3 is CASSTRTGTGKQSYEQYF. The full variable domain, rest sourced from reference TRBV19 and TRBJ2-7, is DGGITQSPKYLFRKEGQNVTLSCEQNLNHDAMYWYRQDPGQGLRLIYYSQIVNDFQKGDIAEGYSVSREKKESFPLTVTSAQKNPTAFYLCASSTRTGTGKQSYEQYFGPGTRLTVT.

V usage is TRBV12-3 or TRBV12-4 and J usage is TRBJ1-3; TCRdb reports TRBD1, a call that lacks DNA to check it against. The CDR3 contains 16 residues. CDR3 sequence: CASSWGFEASGNTIYF.

The V call is TRBV2, the J call TRBJ2-2; absent DNA, TCRdb's TRBD1 call cannot be checked. Germline CDR1 SNHLY, CDR2 FYNNEI. The CDR3 has 14 residues. Here the CDR3 reads CASSELGRNGELFF.

The chain couples TRBV12-3 or TRBV12-4 to TRBJ1-5; with no DNA, the TCRdb D assignment of TRBD1 cannot be verified. The CDR3 length is 18 residues. This CDR3 reads CASSLRGWGGYSNQPQHF.

The chain has TRBV6-6 and TRBJ1-1; the TRBD1 assignment by TCRdb is unverifiable without DNA. This CDR3 is 12 amino acids long. CDR1 and CDR2 (germline): MNHNY, SVGAGI (reference sequence). CDR3 residues: CASNKGAVEAFF.

The V call is TRBV6-5, the J call TRBJ1-2; TCRdb indicates TRBD1, and absent DNA this call remains unverified. Germline V gene data show CDR1 as MNHEY and CDR2 as SVGAGI. CDR3 length equals 15 residues. CDR3 in amino acids: CASSYFPGGGDGYTF.

This chain joins TRBV7-9 and TRBJ2-1; absent DNA, TCRdb's TRBD1 call cannot be checked. Germline CDR1 SEHNR, CDR2 FQNEAQ (reference sequence). This CDR3 region has 17 residues. CDR3: CASSLTGGPLLYNEQFF.

The rearrangement uses TRBV20-1 and TRBJ1-6. Germline loops: CDR1 DFQATT, CDR2 SNEGSKA (reference sequence). The CDR3 sequence is 14 residues long. The CDR3 region is CSARQSSYNSPLHF.

The V gene is TRBV28, the J gene TRBJ1-2. This CDR3 comprises 15 residues. Germline-derived CDR1 and CDR2 are MDHEN and SYDVKM. CDR3 region: CASSSGGTVNYGYTF.

The genes are TRBV27 and TRBJ1-3; the D gene TCRdb calls, TRBD1, cannot be checked with no DNA. Germline V gene sequence: CDR1 MNHEY, CDR2 SMNVEV (reference sequence). There are 16 residues in the CDR3. The CDR3 protein is CASSLYGDPTRNTIYF.

The V gene is TRBV27, the J gene TRBJ2-1. CDR3 length: 13 amino acids. Germline V gene sequence: CDR1 MNHEY, CDR2 SMNVEV (reference sequence). The chain's CDR3 is CASSLSAGDIQFF.

The chain uses TRBV20-1 and TRBJ2-1; the TCRdb D gene call, TRBD2, has no DNA to confirm it. Germline CDR1 reads DFQATT; CDR2 reads SNEGSKA (reference sequence). The CDR3 spans 16 residues. CDR3 in amino acids: CSAREPPGLAYNEQFF.

The V gene is TRBV24-1, the J gene TRBJ2-2. The CDR3 has 12 amino acids. Per germline, CDR1 KGHDR and CDR2 SFDVKD. CDR3 protein: CATMASTGELFF.

J is TRBJ2-2 and V is TRBV6-5. The V gene's germline CDR1 is MNHEY and CDR2 SVGAGI. This CDR3 has 15 residues. CDR3 in amino acids: CASSSLGGVTGELFF.

CDR3 protein: CASSPPDTNEQFF. This sequence joins TRBV11-2 and TRBJ2-1; TCRdb outputs TRBD1, but without DNA this stays unchecked. The CDR3 length is 13 residues. Germline V gives CDR1 SGHAT, CDR2 FQNNGV.

This chain uses TRBV14 with TRBJ2-7; there is no DNA to check the TCRdb D call of TRBD1. The CDR3 loop spans 15 amino acids. The V gene's germline CDR1 is SGHDN and CDR2 FVKESK. The chain's CDR3 is CASSRQGGRTYEQYF.

The chain carries TRBV5-1 and TRBJ1-2; TCRdb's assignment of TRBD1 cannot be checked, as there is no DNA. The CDR3 has 15 amino acids. Germline loops: CDR1 SGHRS, CDR2 YFSETQ. The CDR3 is CASSSSLGTGHGYTF.

This chain connects TRBV12-3 or TRBV12-4 to TRBJ2-1; TCRdb outputs TRBD1, but without DNA this stays unchecked. CDR3 length: 11 residues. This chain's CDR3 is CASCQGNEQFF.

This chain links TRBV12-3 or TRBV12-4 with TRBJ1-1; TCRdb's D gene call, TRBD1, goes unchecked for lack of DNA. The CDR3 consists of 14 residues. CDR3 protein: CASSPRDAHTEAFF.

The V and J genes are TRBV5-1 and TRBJ1-4; TCRdb's D call, TRBD1, is unchecked because there is no DNA. CDR1 and CDR2 (germline): SGHRS, YFSETQ. The CDR3 runs to 15 residues. The CDR3 sequence: CASSASGTGNEKLFF.

The V and J genes are TRBV7-2 and TRBJ2-3; lacking DNA, the TRBD1 call made by TCRdb goes unchecked. This CDR3 comprises 15 residues. In germline, CDR1 is SGHTA, CDR2 FQGNSA. CDR3 protein: CASSPRTGAGDTQYF.

The rearrangement links TRBV19 to TRBJ2-5; the D gene TCRdb calls, TRBD1, cannot be checked with no DNA. This CDR3 is built from 13 residues. CDR1 and CDR2 (germline): LNHDA, SQIVND (reference sequence). The CDR3 region is CASSWDNEETQYF.

The genes are TRBV12-3 or TRBV12-4 and TRBJ2-3; TCRdb reports TRBD2, a call that lacks DNA to check it against. CDR3 length: 19 residues. The CDR3 loop reads CASTPGGASGRISTDTQYF.

The chain links TRBV10-3 to TRBJ2-1. From germline, CDR1 is ENHRY and CDR2 SYGVKD. This CDR3 spans 13 amino acids. The CDR3 region is CAISESVGRSRFF.

The J gene is TRBJ2-3, the V gene TRBV24-1; as DNA is missing, the TRBD1 call by TCRdb cannot be tested. This CDR3 region has 17 residues. Germline V gene lookup returns CDR1 KGHDR and CDR2 SFDVKD. The CDR3 region is CATSDTVDRDGTDTQYF.

The CDR3 sequence is CASSSTGLVGYTF. The J gene is TRBJ1-2, the V gene TRBV12-3 or TRBV12-4; the D call from TCRdb, TRBD1, cannot be confirmed without DNA. This CDR3 comprises 13 residues.

The chain combines TRBV5-1 with TRBJ2-7; TCRdb proposes TRBD1, but this gene call is untestable without DNA. Germline V lookup: CDR1 SGHRS, CDR2 YFSETQ. The CDR3 extends over 15 amino acids. Here the CDR3 reads CASSNPGQGAYEQYF.

The chain recombines TRBV20-1 with TRBJ2-2. The CDR3 consists of 13 residues. Germline V gene data show CDR1 as DFQATT and CDR2 as SNEGSKA (reference sequence). Here the CDR3 reads CSAQLSFTGELFF.

The chain employs TRBV3-1 and TRBJ2-5; absent DNA, TCRdb's TRBD1 call cannot be checked. This CDR3 contains 15 residues. CDR1 is LGHDT, CDR2 YNNKEL, per germline (reference sequence). The CDR3 loop is CASSPQQGRQETQYF.

This sequence joins TRBV28 and TRBJ2-1; with no DNA, the TCRdb D assignment of TRBD2 cannot be verified. The CDR3 consists of 15 residues. Per the germline V gene, CDR1 is MDHEN and CDR2 is SYDVKM. The CDR3 here is CASSFIGTSENEQFF.